The 10 T cell receptor beta chains below were found in one sample sequenced in a study of control samples from healthy donors and cancer patients. Profiling relied on immunoSEQ multiplex PCR, and the TCRdb table lists in-frame clones only, not all of them. The sample includes roughly 120,000 clones, approximately 90% seen only once; the top ten take 9% to 14%. Sequenced material: blood. These receptors were collected from a man aged 25-45 years in good health.

The rearrangement joins TRBV10-3 to TRBJ2-3; a weak D match, TRBD2 (5 bases). With 10 bases removed from V and 0 bases from J, the gap between germline ends came to 14 bases. The CDR3 extends over 14 amino acids. The germline CDR1 and CDR2 sequences are ENHRY and SYGVKD. The CDR3 DNA reads as TGTGCCACCTCGACTAACCCAAGCACAGATACGCAGTATTTT. This codes for CATSTNPSTDTQYF.

The chain employs TRBV7-9 and TRBJ2-7; possibly TRBD2 for D (6 bases). The germline gives CDR1 SEHNR, CDR2 FQNEAQ (reference sequence). Trimming took off 5 bases at V and 10 bases at J, with 24 bases between the two ends. The CDR3 is 15 residues long. CDR3 nucleotide sequence: TGTGCCAGCAGCCCCGGGGACTGGCGCACGAGCGGACAGTACTTC. Amino acid sequence: CASSPGDWRTSGQYF.

DNA for the CDR3: TGCGCCAGCAGCTCCTCCCCTACCACAGATACGCAGTATTTT. Translated: CASSSSPTTDTQYF. The V and J genes are TRBV5-1 and TRBJ2-3, with D hard to call. The length of the CDR3 is 14 residues. Germline V gene sequence: CDR1 SGHRS, CDR2 YFSETQ. The V end lost 3 bases, the J end lost 2 bases, and 10 bases lay between the germline ends.

V gene TRBV11-2 combines with J gene TRBJ1-3, with 7 nucleotides matching TRBD1. This CDR3 is built from 17 residues. J lost 0 bases, V lost 5 bases, and 10 bases had no gene match. Germline V lookup: CDR1 SGHAT, CDR2 FQNNGV. The CDR3 DNA follows: TGTGCCAGCAGCCCTTCGACAGGGTGGGACTCTGGAAACACCATATATTTT. It codes for CASSPSTGWDSGNTIYF.

The rearrangement joins TRBV4-1 to TRBJ2-2, with D perhaps being TRBD1 or TRBD2 (5 bases each). CDR1 and CDR2 from the germline V gene are MGHRA and YSYEKL. V was shortened by 6 bases and J by 2 bases, with 10 bases between the two germline ends. The CDR3 spans 14 residues. CDR3 in DNA: TGCGCCAGCAGGCGAGGGGCTAACACCGGGGAGCTGTTTTTT. Encoded protein: CASRRGANTGELFF.

V and J are TRBV6-5 and TRBJ1-3; D is ambiguous. The V end was cut by 1 base, the J end by 4 bases, with 11 bases between. The V gene's germline CDR1 is MNHEY and CDR2 SVGAGI. The CDR3 runs 15 residues. The CDR3: CASSYFSEGGNTIYF. The DNA for the CDR3 is TGTGCCAGCAGTTACTTCTCCGAGGGCGGAAACACCATATATTTT.

V gene TRBV11-3 combines with J gene TRBJ2-2; tentative D call: TRBD2 (6 bases). Germline V CDR1 and CDR2: SGHNT, YENEEA. V was cut by 0 bases and J by 6 bases, with 17 bases left in between. The CDR3 totals 17 residues. In DNA, the CDR3 is TGTGCCAGCAGCTTAGATCTCGGGGGTAGAATCCCCGGGGAGCTGTTTTTT. Amino acid sequence: CASSLDLGGRIPGELFF. The full variable domain, with the rest looked up from reference TRBV11-3 and TRBJ2-2, is EAGVVQSPRYKIIEKKQPVAFWCNPISGHNTLYWYLQNLGQGPELLIRYENEEAVDDSQLPKDRFSAERLKGVDSTLKIQPAELGDSAVYLCASSLDLGGRIPGELFFGEGSRLTVL.

The chain has TRBV9 and TRBJ2-5; perhaps TRBD2 as D (6 bases). The ends were cut back, 2 bases at V and 1 base at J, with 9 bases in the middle. The CDR3 spans 14 residues. Germline V CDR1 and CDR2: SGDLS, YYNGEE. The CDR3 sequence is CASSVSSGQETQYF. DNA for the CDR3: TGTGCCAGCAGCGTCAGTAGCGGCCAAGAGACCCAGTACTTC.

This clone occurred once. The J gene is TRBJ2-2, the V gene TRBV10-3, with TRBD1 matching 7 bases. Germline-derived CDR1 and CDR2 are ENHRY and SYGVKD. After removal of 2 bases from V and 6 bases from J, the junction contained 3 bases not matched to a gene. The CDR3 has 14 amino acids. CDR3 region: CAISETQGAGELFF. The CDR3 nucleotides read TGTGCCATCAGTGAGACCCAGGGGGCCGGGGAGCTGTTTTTT.

The chain recombines TRBV11-2 with TRBJ2-7, with D possibly matching TRBD1 (5 bases). The germline V and J ends were trimmed by 5 bases and 5 bases, with 16 bases remaining between them. Germline V CDR1 and CDR2: SGHAT, FQNNGV. The CDR3 has 14 amino acids. Here the CDR3 DNA reads TGTGCCAGCAGCCGTACCCAGGGATCCCACGAGCAGTACTTC. As protein: CASSRTQGSHEQYF.